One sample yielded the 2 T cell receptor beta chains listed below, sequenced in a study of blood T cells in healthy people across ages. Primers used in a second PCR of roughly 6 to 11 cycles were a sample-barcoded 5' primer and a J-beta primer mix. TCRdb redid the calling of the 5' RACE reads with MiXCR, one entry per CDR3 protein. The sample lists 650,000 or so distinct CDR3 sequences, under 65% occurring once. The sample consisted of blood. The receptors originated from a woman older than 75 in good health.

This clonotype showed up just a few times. CDR3 sequence reads: CSATLRGAGTDTQYF. Written as DNA, the CDR3 is TGCAGTGCCACACTCCGGGGGGCAGGCACAGATACGCAGTATTTT. The V gene is TRBV20-1, the J gene TRBJ2-3, with a tentative D call TRBD2 (7 bases). Germline CDR1 and CDR2: DFQATT and SNEGSKA (reference sequence). Trimming took 6 bases from V and 1 from J, leaving 17 bases between them. This CDR3 contains 15 residues.

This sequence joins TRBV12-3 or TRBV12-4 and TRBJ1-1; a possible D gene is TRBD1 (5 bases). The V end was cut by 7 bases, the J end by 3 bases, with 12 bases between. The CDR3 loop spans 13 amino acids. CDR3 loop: CASTPWGDTEAFF. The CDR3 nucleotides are TGTGCCAGCACCCCGTGGGGGGACACTGAAGCTTTCTTT.